This passage covers 3 T cell receptor beta chains from one sample sequenced in a study of blood T cell repertoires in COVID-19 (TCRdb year 2020). The method was the immunoSEQ multiplex PCR assay. The immuneACCESS repertoire file appears here via TCRdb, limited to in-frame rearrangements. These files lack a portion of the clones; in checked studies, under half of the deficit traces to unresolved V genes, and the cause of the others is not known. The sample table shows under 150,000 clones, and 83% are seen once. The ten largest account for approximately 6.3% of the sample. The material sequenced was peripheral blood. The receptors shown here come from an elderly man with active or convalescent COVID-19.

The V call is TRBV11-2, the J call TRBJ1-2; TRBD1 might be the D (5 bases). The CDR3 consists of 13 residues. V was cut by 2 bases and J by 8 bases, with 12 bases left in between. Per germline, CDR1 SGHAT and CDR2 FQNNGV. The CDR3 DNA is TGTGCCAGCAGCTTAAGGCAGGGCGGAGGCTACACCTTC. Amino acids: CASSLRQGGGYTF. Full variable domain (remainder filled in from reference TRBV11-2 and TRBJ1-2): EAGVAQSPRYKIIEKRQSVAFWCNPISGHATLYWYQQILGQGPKLLIQFQNNGVVDDSQLPKDRFSAERLKGVDSTLKIQPAKLEDSAVYLCASSLRQGGGYTFGSGTRLTVV.

V is TRBV7-2 and J is TRBJ2-3; perhaps TRBD2 as D (6 bases). Germline CDR1 reads SGHTA; CDR2 reads FQGNSA. Trimming left V 4 bases short and J 0 bases short, with 8 bases between. This CDR3 contains 14 residues. CDR3 in amino acids: CASSSSASTDTQYF. The CDR3 bases are TGTGCCAGCAGCTCTAGCGCAAGCACAGATACGCAGTATTTT.

The rearrangement links TRBV7-9 to TRBJ1-5; no firm D call. Trimming left V 3 bases short and J 7 bases short, with 13 bases between. The germline V gene encodes CDR1 SEHNR and CDR2 FQNEAQ (reference sequence). The CDR3 totals 14 residues. The CDR3 sequence: CASSLAPSGQPQHF. In nucleotides, the CDR3 is TGTGCCAGCAGCTTGGCCCCCTCGGGGCAGCCCCAGCATTTT. Variable domain in full (rest from reference TRBV7-9 and TRBJ1-5): DTGVSQNPRHKITKRGQNVTFRCDPISEHNRLYWYRQTLGQGPEFLTYFQNEAQLEKSRLLSDRFSAERPKGSFSTLEIQRTEQGDSAMYLCASSLAPSGQPQHFGDGTRLSIL.